This T cell receptor (beta chain) comes out of a study of OX40 agonist ivuxolimab in advanced cancers. Study outcomes and limitations: Partial responders receiving 0.1-3.0 mg/kg showed among the lowest clonal expansion. Which antigen the expanded peripheral T cells recognized is unknown.

The method was immunoSEQ multiplex PCR; TCRdb's version includes in-frame clones alone and lacks a portion of them. The sample yields about 58,000 clones, around 78% seen once. Germline V gives CDR1 MNHNY, CDR2 SVGAGI (reference sequence). V lost 3 bases and J lost 0, with 3 bases in between. CDR3 length: 13 residues. With regard to this clone: Its target is not known.

The sample here was CD4+ or CD8+ T cells sorted from blood, taken in a trial of the OX40 agonist ivuxolimab. The chain uses TRBV6-6 and TRBJ1-3; D ambiguous. This TCR derives from an adult with an advanced solid tumor such as melanoma, head and neck, liver or kidney cancer. CDR3 in DNA: TGTGCCAGCAGTTATGGCTCTGGAAACACCATATATTTT. Its protein product is CASSYGSGNTIYF.